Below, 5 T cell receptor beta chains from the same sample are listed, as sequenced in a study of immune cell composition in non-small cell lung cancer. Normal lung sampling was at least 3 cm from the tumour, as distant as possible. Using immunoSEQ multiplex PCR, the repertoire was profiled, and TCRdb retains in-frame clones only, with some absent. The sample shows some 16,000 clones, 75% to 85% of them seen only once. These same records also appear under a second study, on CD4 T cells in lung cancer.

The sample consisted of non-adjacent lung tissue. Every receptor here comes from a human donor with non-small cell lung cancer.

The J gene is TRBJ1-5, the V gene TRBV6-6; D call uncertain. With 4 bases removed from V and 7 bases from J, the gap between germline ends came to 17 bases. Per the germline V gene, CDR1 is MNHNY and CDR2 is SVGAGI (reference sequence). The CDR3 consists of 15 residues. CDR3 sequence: CASSSARGGKQPQHF. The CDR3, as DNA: TGTGCCAGCAGTTCCGCCCGGGGTGGAAAGCAGCCCCAGCATTTT.

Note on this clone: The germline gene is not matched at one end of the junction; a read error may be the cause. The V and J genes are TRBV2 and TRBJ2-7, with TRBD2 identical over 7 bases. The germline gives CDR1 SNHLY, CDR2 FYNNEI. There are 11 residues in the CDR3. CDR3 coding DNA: TGTGCCGGTCGGTATAGCGGGCCACTAATTTTC. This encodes CAGRYSGPLIF.

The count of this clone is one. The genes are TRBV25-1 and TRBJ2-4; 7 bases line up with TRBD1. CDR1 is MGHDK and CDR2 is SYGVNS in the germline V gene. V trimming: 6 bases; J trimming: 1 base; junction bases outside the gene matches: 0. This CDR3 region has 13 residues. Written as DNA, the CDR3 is TGTGCCAGCAGACAGGGGGCCAAAAACATTCAGTACTTC. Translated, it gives CASRQGAKNIQYF.

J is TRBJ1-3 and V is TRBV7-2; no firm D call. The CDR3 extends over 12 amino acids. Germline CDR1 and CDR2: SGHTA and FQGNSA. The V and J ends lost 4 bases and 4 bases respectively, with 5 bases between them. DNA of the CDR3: TGTGCCAGCAGCTCAGAAGGAAACACCATATATTTT. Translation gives CASSSEGNTIYF.

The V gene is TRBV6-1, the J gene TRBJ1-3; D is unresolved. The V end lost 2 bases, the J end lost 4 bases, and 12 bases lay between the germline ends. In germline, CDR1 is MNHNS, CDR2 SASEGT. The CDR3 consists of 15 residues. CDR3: CASSENLNLGNTIYF. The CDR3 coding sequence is TGTGCCAGCAGTGAAAATCTAAATCTGGGAAACACCATATATTTT.